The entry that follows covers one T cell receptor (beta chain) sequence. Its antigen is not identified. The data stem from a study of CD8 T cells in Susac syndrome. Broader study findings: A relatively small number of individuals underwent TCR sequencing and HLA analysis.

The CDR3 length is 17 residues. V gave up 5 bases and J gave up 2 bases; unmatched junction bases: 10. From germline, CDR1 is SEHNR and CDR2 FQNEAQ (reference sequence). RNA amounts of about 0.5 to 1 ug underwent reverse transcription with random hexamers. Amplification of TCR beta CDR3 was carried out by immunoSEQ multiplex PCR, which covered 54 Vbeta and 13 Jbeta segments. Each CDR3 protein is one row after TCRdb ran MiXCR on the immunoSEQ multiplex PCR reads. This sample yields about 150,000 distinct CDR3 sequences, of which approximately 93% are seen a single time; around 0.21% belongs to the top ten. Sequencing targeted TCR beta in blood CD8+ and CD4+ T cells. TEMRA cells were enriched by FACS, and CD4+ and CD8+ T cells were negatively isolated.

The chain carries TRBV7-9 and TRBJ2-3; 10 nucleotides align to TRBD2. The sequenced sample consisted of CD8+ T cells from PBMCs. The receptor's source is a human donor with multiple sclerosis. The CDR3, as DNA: TGTGCCAGCAGCCCTCAACTAGCGGGGCGTTACACAGATACGCAGTATTTT. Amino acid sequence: CASSPQLAGRYTDTQYF.